The 11 T cell receptor beta chains in this list originate from one sample, sequenced in a study of blood T cell repertoires in COVID-19. Profiling relied on immunoSEQ multiplex PCR, and the TCRdb table lists in-frame clones only, not all of them. This sample yields roughly 330,000 clones, of which 89% are seen a single time; around 6.6% belongs to the top ten. Sequencing was done on a sample of peripheral blood. The receptor set was obtained from a man between 18 and 29 years old who had recovered from COVID-19.

The chain uses TRBV7-9 and TRBJ2-7, with a possible D match to TRBD1 (6 bases). Germline CDR1 and CDR2: SEHNR and FQNEAQ (reference sequence). This CDR3 has 14 residues. V lost 5 bases, J lost 2 bases, and 13 bases lay in between. The DNA for the CDR3 is TGTGCCAGCAGCCACCCGGACAGAACCTACGAGCAGTACTTC. It translates to CASSHPDRTYEQYF.

This clone was observed a single time. This chain links TRBV29-1 with TRBJ2-7; a possible D gene is TRBD1 (5 bases). This CDR3 is 12 amino acids long. Trimming pared 3 bases from V and 5 bases from J, leaving 11 bases between. Germline lookup yields CDR1 SQVTM and CDR2 ANQGSEA. The CDR3 loop reads CSVDQGSNEQYF. For the CDR3, the DNA is TGCAGCGTTGACCAGGGATCTAACGAGCAGTACTTC.

This clone was counted between two and nine times. The chain uses TRBV14 and TRBJ1-2; D call uncertain. From germline, CDR1 is SGHDN and CDR2 FVKESK. The CDR3 is 12 residues long. V was trimmed by 2 bases and J by 5 bases, leaving 6 bases between them. The CDR3 bases are TGTGCCAGCAGCCAATCTAGTTATGGCTACACCTTC. It translates to CASSQSSYGYTF.

This clone was detected only once. CDR3 nucleotides: TGTGCCAGCAGTGTTCTCGGACTAGCGGGAGGGACGGATACGCAGTATTTT. As protein: CASSVLGLAGGTDTQYF. The chain links TRBV6-2 or TRBV6-3 to TRBJ2-3; 15 bases line up with TRBD2. CDR3 length equals 17 residues. CDR1 is MNHEY, CDR2 SVGEGT, per germline. With 5 bases clipped from V and 6 bases from J, the junction kept 9 bases outside the gene matches.

The chain uses TRBV19 and TRBJ1-2; 10 nucleotides line up with TRBD1. Trimming cost V 5 bases and J 4 bases; bases outside gene matches: 4. Germline V CDR1 and CDR2: LNHDA, SQIVND (reference sequence). CDR3 size: 14 residues. CDR3 loop: CASSSGQGPYGYTF. CDR3 in DNA: TGTGCCAGTAGTTCGGGACAGGGGCCCTATGGCTACACCTTC.

The table lists this clone with a count of one. The chain is built from TRBV5-1 and TRBJ2-3; the D gene is possibly TRBD1 (5 bases). Trimming took off 0 bases at V and 3 bases at J, with 8 bases between the two ends. CDR1 is SGHRS and CDR2 is YFSETQ in the germline V gene. This CDR3 spans 14 amino acids. CDR3 coding DNA: TGCGCCAGCAGCTTGGATCAGGGAACAGATACGCAGTATTTT. Its protein product is CASSLDQGTDTQYF.

On this clone: The sample holds other DNA sequences that translate to the same CDR3. The chain has TRBV19 and TRBJ1-2; 7 bases match TRBD1. The CDR3 extends over 13 amino acids. Germline V gene sequence: CDR1 LNHDA, CDR2 SQIVND (reference sequence). V trimming: 4 bases; J trimming: 3 bases; junction bases outside the gene matches: 2. CDR3 nucleotide sequence: TGTGCCAGTAGTAGACAGGGCGACTATGGCTACACCTTC. Translating it yields CASSRQGDYGYTF.

The rearrangement links TRBV19 to TRBJ1-5, with 7 bases aligning to TRBD1. V shed 5 bases and J 2 bases; nucleotides not matched to a gene: 6. Germline V gene lookup returns CDR1 LNHDA and CDR2 SQIVND (reference sequence). The CDR3 covers 15 residues. CDR3 loop: CASSPTGEGNQPQHF. The CDR3 DNA is TGTGCCAGTAGTCCAACAGGGGAGGGCAATCAGCCCCAGCATTTT.

The chain carries TRBV7-6 and TRBJ2-7; TRBD1 matches at 8 bases. After removal of 4 bases from V and 4 bases from J, the junction contained 6 bases not matched to a gene. The CDR3 consists of 14 residues. Germline loops: CDR1 SGHVS, CDR2 FNYEAQ. CDR3 amino acids: CASSYGTGSYEQYF. The CDR3 DNA follows: TGTGCCAGCAGCTACGGGACAGGATCATACGAGCAGTACTTC. The full variable domain, its missing parts supplied by reference TRBV7-6 and TRBJ2-7, is GAGVSQSPRYKVTKRGQDVALRCDPISGHVSLYWYRQALGQGPEFLTYFNYEAQQDKSGLPNDRFSAERPEGSISTLTIQRTEQRDSAMYRCASSYGTGSYEQYFGPGTRLTVT.

This clone has only one observation. This CDR3 reads CASSLTLALGNEQFF. The CDR3 bases are TGTGCCAGCAGCTTAACCCTAGCCTTGGGCAATGAGCAGTTCTTC. The V gene is TRBV7-2, the J gene TRBJ2-1, with a possible D match to TRBD2 (5 bases). CDR3 length: 15 residues. V was pared by 2 bases and J by 6 bases, with 14 bases between. Germline CDR1 reads SGHTA; CDR2 reads FQGNSA.

The chain carries TRBV10-3 and TRBJ2-1; D may be TRBD2 (6 bases). V shed 6 bases and J shed 0 bases, with 9 bases lying between them. Looked up from germline, CDR1 is ENHRY and CDR2 is SYGVKD. CDR3 length equals 14 residues. CDR3 region: CAISGRDSYNEQFF. The CDR3 nucleotides read TGTGCCATCAGCGGGCGGGACTCCTACAATGAGCAGTTCTTC.